The 19 T cell receptor beta chains given below trace back to one sample, sequenced in a study of T cells in Graves' hyperthyroidism and ophthalmopathy. Template material for amplifying TCR beta CDR3 regions consisted of RNA transcripts. The HTBI primer set drove a first-round RT-PCR of the TCR CDR3. TCRdb redid the calling of the multiplex PCR reads with MiXCR, one entry per CDR3 protein. The sample holds approximately 560,000 distinct CDR3 sequences, less than 20% seen once. Sequenced: blood. These receptor sequences come from a woman aged 25 to 45 with Graves' hyperthyroidism.

In this sample, this clonotype turned up a few times. With a much larger clone just one base away, this may be a read error. The V call is TRBV7-2, the J call TRBJ1-1; D not certain. Trimming cost V 4 bases and J 0 bases, with 9 bases left between them. Germline CDR1 and CDR2: SGHTA and FQGNSA. The CDR3 runs to 14 residues. The CDR3 bases are TGTGCCAGCAGCTCCATCGCCATGAACACTGAAGCTTTCTTT. This encodes CASSSIAMNTEAFF.

This clonotype occurred many times. The rearrangement links TRBV20-1 to TRBJ2-7; D is ambiguous. There are 12 residues in the CDR3. Trimming left V 3 bases short and J 2 bases short, with 8 bases between. Germline assignment: CDR1 DFQATT and CDR2 SNEGSKA (reference sequence). CDR3 nucleotide sequence: TGCAGTGCTAGCGCGGTTACCTACGAGCAGTACTTC. Amino acids: CSASAVTYEQYF.

This clonotype was recorded many times. The chain carries TRBV6-1 and TRBJ2-7; TRBD1 agrees at 7 bases. The CDR3 has 14 residues. Germline V gene lookup returns CDR1 MNHNS and CDR2 SASEGT. Trimming took 5 bases from V and 6 from J; bases not matched to a gene: 10. CDR3 nucleotides: TGTGCCAGCAGTCCGACAGGGTCGGTTCGCGAGCAGTACTTC. The encoded protein is CASSPTGSVREQYF.

The chain carries TRBV4-2 and TRBJ2-5, with 8 bases aligning to TRBD2. This CDR3 has 16 residues. CDR1 is LGHNA, CDR2 YNFKEQ, per germline. V lost 1 base and J lost 3; bases outside the gene matches: 7. CDR3 residues: CASSQGNEAGEETQYF. CDR3 coding DNA: TGTGCCAGCAGCCAAGGCAATGAAGCGGGAGAAGAGACCCAGTACTTC.

This clonotype has ten or more counts. The rearrangement joins TRBV3-1 to TRBJ1-1; the D is unclear. Trimming took off 1 base at V and 3 bases at J, with 6 bases between the two ends. This CDR3 contains 13 residues. Germline lookup yields CDR1 LGHDT and CDR2 YNNKEL (reference sequence). CDR3 sequence (DNA): TGTGCCAGCAGCCAAGGAGGTCACACTGAAGCTTTCTTT. Protein: CASSQGGHTEAFF.

V usage is TRBV6-4 and J usage is TRBJ2-5; D is undetermined. This CDR3 has 11 amino acids. CDR1 is MRHNA, CDR2 SNTAGT, per germline. V was pared by 3 bases and J by 9 bases, with 8 bases between. The DNA of the CDR3 is TGTGCCAGCAGTGAATACTTGGCCCAGTACTTC. Translation: CASSEYLAQYF.

This clonotype has a handful of counts. This rearrangement joins TRBV2 to TRBJ1-5, with TRBD1 identical over 7 bases. Per germline, CDR1 SNHLY and CDR2 FYNNEI. The trim removed 6 bases at V and 6 bases at J, leaving 8 bases unmatched. The CDR3 runs 14 residues. CDR3 sequence reads: CASSQRQGSQPQHF. The CDR3 nucleotides read TGTGCCAGCAGCCAAAGACAGGGTAGTCAGCCCCAGCATTTT.

As concerns this clonotype: A read error may produce the germline difference seen at one junction end. The V and J genes are TRBV6-5 and TRBJ1-4; D possibly corresponds to TRBD1 (6 bases). Germline loops: CDR1 MNHEY, CDR2 SVGAGI. There are 15 residues in the CDR3. In nucleotides, the CDR3 is TGTGCCAGCAATTACCTGGGGGGCTCAGATGAAAAACTGTTTTTT. This translates into CASNYLGGSDEKLFF.

The V call is TRBV28, the J call TRBJ2-7; TRBD1 matches 10 bases. Losses at the gene ends were 5 bases for V and 3 bases for J; bases not matched to a gene: 10. CDR1 and CDR2 (germline): MDHEN, SYDVKM. CDR3 length: 16 amino acids. DNA of the CDR3: TGTGCCAGCAGTCTCACCGGGACAGGGGTTTTCTACGAGCAGTACTTC. The encoded protein is CASSLTGTGVFYEQYF.

This clonotype came up many times. The CDR3 DNA is TGTGCCAGCAGTTACACATCGAGACTAGCGCCGATAGCGAGATACGAGCAGTACTTC. Translating it yields CASSYTSRLAPIARYEQYF. The chain couples TRBV6-2 or TRBV6-3 to TRBJ2-7, with 8 nucleotides matching TRBD2. The CDR3 loop spans 19 amino acids. V was clipped by 2 bases and J by 4 bases; unmatched bases: 19. The V gene's germline CDR1 is MNHEY and CDR2 SVGEGT.

This clonotype was counted at least ten times. The V call is TRBV11-2, the J call TRBJ2-5; possibly TRBD2 for D (6 bases). The germline CDR1 and CDR2 sequences are SGHAT and FQNNGV. Between the trimmed V and J ends, which lost 4 bases and 5 bases, there was a span of 26 bases. The CDR3 is made up of 18 amino acids. CDR3 sequence reads: CASSSKIRQGGTWETQYF. CDR3 coding DNA: TGTGCCAGCAGCTCCAAGATCCGTCAGGGAGGCACCTGGGAGACCCAGTACTTC.

Many counts were recorded for this clonotype. The rearrangement uses TRBV20-1 and TRBJ2-3; 8 nucleotides align to TRBD2. Germline CDR1 DFQATT, CDR2 SNEGSKA (reference sequence). Trimming cost V 5 bases and J 1 base; bases outside gene matches: 8. This CDR3 contains 15 residues. CDR3 protein: CSARTLAGRTDTQYF. DNA for the CDR3: TGCAGTGCTCGGACCTTAGCGGGGCGCACAGATACGCAGTATTTT.

The chain carries TRBV28 and TRBJ1-5; 7 nucleotides align to TRBD1. V shed 6 bases, J shed 6 bases, and the junction held 8 bases outside the gene matches. The CDR3 consists of 14 residues. Germline-derived CDR1 and CDR2 are MDHEN and SYDVKM. The CDR3 DNA sequence: TGTGCCAGCAGCGACAACAGGGGCAGTCAGCCCCAGCATTTT. It is translated as CASSDNRGSQPQHF.

The CDR3 reads CSVSGTGFTGELFF. The CDR3 coding sequence is TGCAGCGTTTCCGGGACAGGGTTCACCGGGGAGCTGTTTTTT. The V call is TRBV29-1, the J call TRBJ2-2; 9 nucleotides match TRBD1. In germline, CDR1 is SQVTM, CDR2 ANQGSEA. The CDR3 is 14 residues long. The V gene end was trimmed by 5 bases and the J gene end by 4 bases; junction bases not matched to a gene: 5.

This clonotype was observed a handful of times. The chain links TRBV9 to TRBJ2-4; D may be TRBD1 or TRBD2 (5 bases each). This CDR3 is built from 19 residues. Per the germline V gene, CDR1 is SGDLS and CDR2 is YYNGEE. Trimming left V 0 bases short and J 0 bases short, with 19 bases between. The CDR3 DNA sequence: TGTGCCAGCAGCGTAGCAGGGAGAGTTGCTCGACTAGCCAAAAACATTCAGTACTTC. Its protein product is CASSVAGRVARLAKNIQYF.

This clonotype was counted many times. The J gene is TRBJ2-1, the V gene TRBV20-1; the D is unclear. Between the trimmed V and J ends, which lost 0 bases and 8 bases, there was a span of 5 bases. This CDR3 has 11 residues. CDR1 is DFQATT and CDR2 is SNEGSKA in the germline V gene (reference sequence). The DNA of the CDR3 is TGCAGTGCTAGAGATAGCTATGAGCAGTTCTTC. Its protein product is CSARDSYEQFF.

This clonotype was counted between two and nine times. The chain joins TRBV19 to TRBJ2-7; 9 nucleotides match TRBD1. Per the germline V gene, CDR1 is LNHDA and CDR2 is SQIVND (reference sequence). This CDR3 is 15 amino acids long. With V trimmed by 5 bases and J by 4 bases, 9 bases remained unmatched. The CDR3 spells CASSPGQGTMYEQYF. The CDR3 region has the DNA TGTGCCAGTAGTCCCGGACAGGGGACGATGTACGAGCAGTACTTC.

This clonotype was seen only a few times. One junction end disagrees with the germline gene, perhaps due to a read error. V gene TRBV13 combines with J gene TRBJ2-1; no definite D call. From germline, CDR1 is PRHDT and CDR2 FYEKMQ (reference sequence). CDR3 size: 16 residues. In nucleotides, the CDR3 is TGTGCCAGCAGCTTAGTACTCGGAGTCTCCTACAATGGGCAGTTCTTC. This sequence encodes CASSLVLGVSYNGQFF.

Note on this clonotype: Germline and junction disagree at one end, which may indicate a read error. The rearrangement joins TRBV18 to TRBJ2-3; tentatively, D is TRBD2 (6 bases). The CDR3 totals 15 residues. Germline V gene data show CDR1 as KGHSH and CDR2 as LQKENI. The CDR3 is CASSPLAGSTDTQCF. The CDR3 DNA reads as TGTGCCAGCTCACCACTGGCCGGGAGCACAGATACGCAGTGTTTT.